This T cell receptor beta chain was observed in a study of T cells in Graves' hyperthyroidism and ophthalmopathy. This clonotype came up many times. Germline V gives CDR1 SEHNR, CDR2 FQNEAQ (reference sequence). This CDR3 has 12 residues. The V and J ends lost 4 bases and 0 bases respectively, with 3 bases between them. Amplification of TCR beta CDR3 regions used RNA as the template. First-round RT-PCR of the TCR CDR3 relied on the HTBI primer set. TCRdb analysed the multiplex PCR reads with MiXCR anew, one entry per CDR3 protein. The data hold a few hundred thousand distinct CDR3 sequences, with approximately 17% observed a single time.

The sample taken for sequencing was blood. The V call is TRBV7-9, the J call TRBJ1-1; D gene unclear. This sequence was found in a man aged 18-30 years with Graves' ophthalmopathy. CDR3 sequence (DNA): TGTGCCAGCAGCTGGATGAACACTGAAGCTTTCTTT. Translating it yields CASSWMNTEAFF. The full variable domain, completed using reference TRBV7-9 and TRBJ1-1, is DTGVSQNPRHKITKRGQNVTFRCDPISEHNRLYWYRQTLGQGPEFLTYFQNEAQLEKSRLLSDRFSAERPKGSFSTLEIQRTEQGDSAMYLCASSWMNTEAFFGQGTRLTVV.